Listed here are 6 T cell receptor beta chains from one sample, sequenced in a study of blood T cell repertoires in COVID-19. Sequenced by immunoSEQ multiplex PCR; TCRdb stores in-frame clones only, minus some. The sample records roughly 240,000 clones, approximately 82% being singletons. The sample taken for sequencing was peripheral blood. The receptor source for this set is a middle-aged man who had recovered from COVID-19.

This clone occurred once. This chain uses TRBV15 with TRBJ2-3; perhaps TRBD2 as D (5 bases). V was trimmed by 0 bases and J by 5 bases, leaving 12 bases between them. The CDR3 is 15 residues long. Germline V gene data show CDR1 as LNHNV and CDR2 as YYDKDF (reference sequence). CDR3 DNA: TGTGCCACCAGCAGAGATCCCCTACTAGGAGATACGCAGTATTTT. It translates to CATSRDPLLGDTQYF.

V and J are TRBV19 and TRBJ1-2, with D perhaps matching TRBD1 (6 bases). Trimming removed 1 base from V and 8 bases from J, with 17 bases in between. Germline values: CDR1 LNHDA, CDR2 SQIVND (reference sequence). CDR3 length equals 15 residues. The chain's CDR3 is CASSIVGQFPRGYTF. The CDR3 region has the DNA TGTGCCAGTAGTATAGTCGGACAGTTTCCGCGGGGCTACACCTTC. Full variable domain (outside the CDR3, taken from reference TRBV19 and TRBJ1-2): DGGITQSPKYLFRKEGQNVTLSCEQNLNHDAMYWYRQDPGQGLRLIYYSQIVNDFQKGDIAEGYSVSREKKESFPLTVTSAQKNPTAFYLCASSIVGQFPRGYTFGSGTRLTVV.

The chain joins TRBV25-1 to TRBJ1-5, with D possibly TRBD1 on 6 matching bases. Germline CDR1 reads MGHDK; CDR2 reads SYGVNS. The length of the CDR3 is 16 residues. Between the trimmed V and J ends, which lost 1 base and 4 bases, there was a span of 14 bases. CDR3 DNA sequence: TGTGCCAGCAGTGAATCCCAGGGGTATGGTAATCAGCCCCAGCATTTT. This encodes CASSESQGYGNQPQHF.

The chain uses TRBV7-9 and TRBJ2-3; D is unclear. V was clipped by 3 bases and J by 4 bases, with 5 bases between them. Germline CDR1 reads SEHNR; CDR2 reads FQNEAQ (reference sequence). The CDR3 loop spans 12 amino acids. As DNA, the CDR3 is TGTGCCAGCAGCTTTATCCCAGATACGCAGTATTTT. This gives the protein CASSFIPDTQYF.

The chain carries TRBV23-1 and TRBJ2-4; 10 nucleotides match TRBD1. TRBV23-1 is an open reading frame, and its role is uncertain. Unmatched junction bases numbered 28, after V lost 5 bases and J lost 3 bases. This CDR3 region has 23 residues. This CDR3 reads CASSIMGQGFEDVENIDKNIQYF. The DNA for the CDR3 is TGCGCCAGCAGTATCATGGGACAGGGGTTTGAGGACGTAGAAAACATCGACAAAAACATTCAGTACTTC.

J is TRBJ1-1 and V is TRBV27, with D hard to call. This CDR3 region has 13 residues. Germline V gives CDR1 MNHEY, CDR2 SMNVEV (reference sequence). Trimming left V 6 bases short and J 11 bases short, with 19 bases between. CDR3 protein: CASSQHNQPRAFF. The CDR3 region has the DNA TGTGCCAGCAGCCAACACAATCAGCCGAGGGCTTTCTTT.